The rows below give T cell receptor beta chains drawn from one sample of a study of T cells in localized non-small cell lung cancer. Sequencing was performed with immunoSEQ multiplex PCR; in TCRdb, only in-frame clones are kept and a portion is missing. This repertoire shows about 70,000 clones, approximately 87% found once; its top ten account for 21%. The sequencing here drew on peripheral blood, taken before any cancer treatment. These receptors all stem from an older male donor with stage III squamous cell lung carcinoma. Both conserved end residues are part of each CDR3. D genes are given only for firm matches. Clone size appears in some rows only: once, few, many, or a class for an expanded clone.

>TRBV16|14|.|.|TRBJ1-1
TGTGCCAGCAGCCAATCGACCAGGGGATTTGAAGCTTTCTTT
CASSQSTRGFEAFF
>TRBV2|14|.|.|TRBJ2-5
TGTGCCAGCAGTGAGGACGTCCCGGGGGAGACCCAGTACTTC
CASSEDVPGETQYF
>TRBV27|10|.|.|TRBJ1-2
TGTGCCAGCATCCTGTATGGCTACACCTTC
CASILYGYTF
>TRBV19|14|.|.|TRBJ1-5
TGTGCCAGTAGTATCCCGGATTGGGGCGGGCCCCAGCATTTT
CASSIPDWGGPQHF
>TRBV4-1|15|few|TRBD1|TRBJ1-6
TGCGCCAGCAGCGGGGGACAGGGGGCTATTTCACCCCTCCACTTT
CASSGGQGAISPLHF
>TRBV28|13|.|.|TRBJ1-5
TGTGCCAGCAGTCGTGGTTTCAATCAGCCCCAGCATTTT
CASSRGFNQPQHF
>TRBV7-7|14|.|.|TRBJ2-5
TGTGCCAGCAGCTTAGGACAGAACCAAGAGACCCAGTACTTC
CASSLGQNQETQYF
>TRBV7-2|15|once|.|TRBJ1-3
TGTGCCAGCAGCTTAGCTTTTACGGTTGGAAACACCATATATTTT
CASSLAFTVGNTIYF
>TRBV18|15|.|.|TRBJ1-5
TGTGCCAGCTCAACATCCGGAGGGCGTAATCAGCCCCAGCATTTT
CASSTSGGRNQPQHF
>TRBV5-1|15|.|TRBD1|TRBJ1-6
TGCGCCAGCAGGCGCGAGACAGGGAGGAATTCACCCCTCCACTTT
CASRRETGRNSPLHF
>TRBV18|16|.|.|TRBJ2-3
TGTGCCAGCTCACTCATGGGACCTCAGGAAGGAGATACGCAGTATTTT
CASSLMGPQEGDTQYF
>TRBV5-1|13|.|.|TRBJ2-5
TGCGCCAGCAGCGACCCGGGTAAGGAGACCCAGTACTTC
CASSDPGKETQYF
>TRBV6-5|15|.|.|TRBJ1-5
TGTGCCAGCAGCGCCCCGGGGGAGGGCAATCAGCCCCAGCATTTT
CASSAPGEGNQPQHF
>TRBV27|16|.|TRBD1|TRBJ1-4
TGTGCCAGCAGTTCGTACAGGGGATTGTCTAATGAAAAACTGTTTTTT
CASSSYRGLSNEKLFF
>TRBV27|15|.|.|TRBJ1-2
TGTGCCAGCAGTTCTACCAGTAAACTTAACTATGGCTACACCTTC
CASSSTSKLNYGYTF
>TRBV2|15|.|.|TRBJ1-5
TGTGCCAGCAGTGAGGGCTTTCTGAGCAATCAGCCCCAGCATTTT
CASSEGFLSNQPQHF
>TRBV19|11|.|.|TRBJ1-1
TGTGCCAGTAGGAGGGGCACTGAAGCTTTCTTT
CASRRGTEAFF
>TRBV27|15|.|.|TRBJ1-6
TGTGCCAGCAGTTTATCGGTGGGACGCAATTCACCCCTCCACTTT
CASSLSVGRNSPLHF
>TRBV5-1|15|.|.|TRBJ2-2
TGCGCCAGCAGCTTGGATACCCGGAACACCGGGGAGCTGTTTTTT
CASSLDTRNTGELFF
>TRBV30|15|once|.|TRBJ1-5
TGTGCCTGGAGTACGGTAGACTATAGCAATCAGCCCCAGCATTTT
CAWSTVDYSNQPQHF
>TRBV30|14|.|.|TRBJ1-4
TGTGCCTGGGATTCCGGGACTCGGGGTGAAAAACTGTTTTTT
CAWDSGTRGEKLFF
>TRBV6-4|16|.|.|TRBJ1-6
TGTGCCAGCAGTGACTCTGGGGGCACCAATAATTCACCCCTCCACTTT
CASSDSGGTNNSPLHF
>TRBV7-6|13|.|.|TRBJ2-1
TGTGCCAGCAGCCTTTCAATTGACAATGAGCAGTTCTTC
CASSLSIDNEQFF
>TRBV11-2|14|.|.|TRBJ2-2
TGTGCCAGCAGCCTAGACAGTAACACCGGGGAGCTGTTTTTT
CASSLDSNTGELFF